The source of this TCR beta chain is a study of T cells after yellow fever vaccination. General study points: Subsequent booster samples again held most clones from primary vaccination (just under 98% CD4, about 90% CD8). Clonotypes found in both CD4 and CD8 compartments made up a small share.

TCRdb ran MiXCR on the 5' RACE reads and lists one entry per CDR3 protein. Among 230,000 or so distinct CDR3 sequences listed, roughly 6.3% were seen once. For this clonotype: No antigen is known for it.

The ends were cut back, 5 bases at V and 2 bases at J, with 13 bases in the middle. CDR1 and CDR2 (germline): SGHTA, FQGNSA. The CDR3 has 14 residues. Here the sequenced sample was CD4+ T cells sorted from PBMCs, taken on the day of the yellow fever booster vaccination. This sequence was found in a man aged 30 to 45 who received the YFV17D yellow fever vaccine. The gene calls are TRBV7-2 and TRBJ2-7; no firm D call. The CDR3 spells CASSPSPATYEQYF. CDR3 coding DNA: TGTGCCAGCAGCCCCAGCCCCGCTACCTACGAGCAGTACTTC.